This paragraph reports one T cell receptor beta chain. The CDR3 loop spans 20 amino acids. Germline V gives CDR1 SGHNT, CDR2 YENEEA. After removal of 5 bases from V and 6 bases from J, the junction contained 22 bases not matched to a gene. This sample is drawn from a study of blood T cell repertoires in COVID-19. About the research overall: Acute and convalescent COVID-19 specimens originated in the United States, Italy and Spain. The analysed material was cDNA or gDNA that came from T cells, B-cell-depleted T cells, or PBMCs.

Authors' processing steps: The assay estimated nucleated cells by amplifying reference gene primers. Here immunoSEQ multiplex PCR was the method, and the copy in TCRdb shows in-frame clones only, minus some. V, J and clone size were drawn from that table, and D and trimming were deduced from the DNA. The sample has under 300,000 clones, approximately 90% seen once; the top ten hold 3.6%. The clonotype comes from a man younger than 35 with active or convalescent COVID-19. Source material: peripheral blood. The rearrangement uses TRBV11-3 and TRBJ2-2; 9 nucleotides agree with TRBD2. This CDR3 reads CASSPWKGGSGSGSSGELFF. CDR3 nucleotide sequence: TGTGCCAGCAGCCCCTGGAAAGGGGGTAGCGGGAGCGGGTCATCCGGGGAGCTGTTTTTT. The full variable domain, in which reference TRBV11-3 and TRBJ2-2 provide the parts outside the CDR3, is EAGVVQSPRYKIIEKKQPVAFWCNPISGHNTLYWYLQNLGQGPELLIRYENEEAVDDSQLPKDRFSAERLKGVDSTLKIQPAELGDSAVYLCASSPWKGGSGSGSSGELFFGEGSRLTVL.